In its sample, the clone carrying this TCR beta chain was seen many times. The data belong to a study of T-cell reconstitution after alpha-beta-depleted transplantation in children. Unique molecular identifiers were used to barcode this TCRbeta library. TCRdb passed the PCR reads through MiXCR, listing each CDR3 protein once. The data show 170,000 or so distinct CDR3 sequences, with roughly 6.8% seen just once and around 3.1% held by the top ten. The germline gives CDR1 ENHRY, CDR2 SYGVKD. The CDR3 has 15 amino acids. V lost 6 bases, J lost 2 bases, and 15 bases lay in between. The chain combines TRBV10-3 with TRBJ2-3, with D maybe TRBD1 (6 bases). Sequencing used PBMCs from the stem cell graft donor, obtained from the stem cell graft. The receptor was isolated from a human donor who donated a stem cell graft to a child with Wiskott-Aldrich syndrome. CDR3 amino acids: CAIRKTGILTDTQYF. CDR3 sequence (DNA): TGTGCCATCAGGAAAACAGGGATTCTCACAGATACGCAGTATTTT.